This T cell receptor beta chain comes out of a study of blood T cell repertoires in COVID-19. Study context: Researchers got acute and convalescent COVID-19 samples from the United States, Italy and Spain. From T cells, B-cell-depleted T cells, or PBMCs came the material, which was cDNA or gDNA.

Under the authors' procedure: Reference gene primers were amplified, and this amplification served to estimate nucleated cell counts. Sequencing used immunoSEQ multiplex PCR; TCRdb keeps in-frame clones, though not all of them. V, J and clone size are those of that table, while D and trimming were read from the DNA. The sample has 170,000 or so clones, 87% seen once; the top ten hold around 13%. Patients in Seattle were enrolled during active infection, then followed longitudinally. This TCR was recovered from a woman between 65 and 79 years old with COVID-19, enrolled during active disease. Material for sequencing was peripheral blood.

CDR3 in amino acids: CASSLAVGTKAFEQYF. In DNA, the CDR3 is TGTGCCAGCAGCTTAGCAGTCGGGACAAAAGCCTTCGAGCAGTACTTC. V and J are TRBV7-2 and TRBJ2-7; possibly TRBD1 for D (6 bases). This CDR3 spans 16 amino acids. Trimming pared 0 bases from V and 6 bases from J, leaving 18 bases between. Germline CDR1 and CDR2: SGHTA and FQGNSA.